This T cell receptor (beta chain) emerged from a study of a mutant IDH1 vaccine in newly diagnosed glioma. Overall study: Patients received vaccination from 4-6 weeks after radiotherapy alone, or with temozolomide cycles.

The protocol was immunoSEQ multiplex PCR, while the TCRdb copy is restricted to in-frame clones and leaves out a portion. Here the sample spans approximately 47,000 clones, around 90% being singletons. Noted time point: week 35, safety follow-up. Mutant IDH1 20-mer peptide, at 300 ug, made up each vaccine dose, with topical imiquimod. The donor cohort comprised cases of new WHO grade 3 or 4 IDH1-mutant, ATRX-lost astrocytoma. A note on this clone: Its target is unknown.

With 3 bases removed from V and 0 bases from J, the gap between germline ends came to 5 bases. Germline CDR1 and CDR2: LNHDA and SQIVND (reference sequence). The CDR3 has 13 amino acids. Source: PBMCs, taken from a glioma patient whose treatment included an IDH1 peptide vaccine. This clonotype was obtained from a woman between 40 and 55 years old with glioma. V and J are TRBV19 and TRBJ1-1, with D unclear. CDR3 sequence reads: CASSMVVNTEAFF. Here the CDR3 DNA reads TGTGCCAGTAGTATGGTTGTGAACACTGAAGCTTTCTTT. Supplemented by reference TRBV19 and TRBJ1-1, the full variable domain reads DGGITQSPKYLFRKEGQNVTLSCEQNLNHDAMYWYRQDPGQGLRLIYYSQIVNDFQKGDIAEGYSVSREKKESFPLTVTSAQKNPTAFYLCASSMVVNTEAFFGQGTRLTVV.